The clone carrying this T cell receptor (beta chain) was detected once. Its antigen is as yet unknown. The sample comes from a study of cytomegalovirus exposure and HLA in healthy donors. Deletions cut 2 bases from V and 4 bases from J, with 6 bases between. The CDR3 extends over 13 amino acids. CDR1 is SGDLS, CDR2 YYNGEE, per germline. Study results and caveats: An analysis done earlier found most TCR beta V segments productive about 90% or about 30% of the time.

13 Jbeta primers and 60 Vbeta primers were used for the PCR. Under the authors' procedure: In a later analysis, of approximately 81 million unique beta chains, around 9.9 million appeared in at least two donors. Libraries were prepared by immunoSEQ multiplex PCR; TCRdb keeps only in-frame clonotypes and omits some of them. D and trimming were read from the DNA, whereas the V and J calls and clone size are those reported in that table. The table has 210,000 or so clones, 70% to 90% seen once. The rearrangement uses TRBV9 and TRBJ2-2, with D possibly matching TRBD2 (5 bases). The sample was PBMCs. The TCR originated in a girl aged 2-15 years in good health and CMV-seronegative. The CDR3 sequence: CASSVSGTGELFF. Here the CDR3 DNA reads TGTGCCAGCAGCGTCAGCGGCACCGGGGAGCTGTTTTTT.